The TCR beta chain described here comes from a study of blood T cells in healthy people across ages. Study conclusions and caveats: TCR beta diversity was tightly associated with the proportion of naive T cells. Any conclusive comparison of naive versus antigen-experienced cells was prevented by using unsorted PBMCs.

This clonotype was seen only a few times. Its antigen is unidentified. PCR was performed a second time for about 6 to 11 cycles using a sample-barcoded 5' primer and a J-beta primer mix. TCRdb analysed the 5' RACE reads with MiXCR anew, one entry per CDR3 protein. This table holds hundreds of thousands of distinct CDR3 sequences, 40% to 55% found once. Germline CDR1 is SGHTA and CDR2 is FQGNSA. Germline trimming cut 5 bases from V and 4 bases from J; bases unmatched to any gene: 10. The CDR3 runs to 15 residues. Material: blood. The chain couples TRBV7-2 to TRBJ2-7; TRBD1 aligns across 8 bases. This TCR came from an elderly man in good health. This CDR3 is CASSANRGAQYEQYF. The CDR3 region has the DNA TGTGCCAGCAGCGCCAACAGGGGGGCTCAGTACGAGCAGTACTTC.